Each of the 22 T cell receptor beta chains below was sequenced from the same sample in a study of hypomethylating agent response in myelodysplastic syndrome listed by TCRdb under 2021. The receptor library was made with the immunoSEQ multiplex PCR assay. Drawn from immuneACCESS, this table holds only the in-frame rearrangements with V and J called that TCRdb kept. Clones are partly lost; checked studies trace under half to an unresolved V gene and leave the rest unexplained. Within this sample are almost 7,500 clones, with 85% to 90% of them counted one time only. The ten largest make up roughly 17% of the sample. This specimen was bone marrow, taken before or after starting hypomethylating agent treatment for myelodysplastic syndrome (not recorded which). The receptor set was obtained from a human donor with myelodysplastic syndrome.

The chain recombines TRBV6-1 with TRBJ1-5; 7 bases line up with TRBD1. There are 15 residues in the CDR3. V lost 6 bases, J lost 2 bases, and 7 bases stayed unmatched. CDR1 and CDR2 from the germline V gene are MNHNS and SASEGT. CDR3 residues: CASRRTGWGNQPQHF. The CDR3 nucleotides read TGTGCCAGCAGAAGGACAGGTTGGGGCAATCAGCCCCAGCATTTT.

The genes are TRBV2 and TRBJ1-5; D is uncertain. This CDR3 region has 13 residues. With 8 bases removed from V and 4 bases from J, the gap between germline ends came to 12 bases. Germline CDR1 SNHLY, CDR2 FYNNEI. CDR3 sequence: CASRTLTNQPQHF. CDR3 coding DNA: TGTGCCAGCCGTACTCTAACGAATCAGCCCCAGCATTTT.

The chain is built from TRBV4-1 and TRBJ1-2, with 9 bases identical to TRBD1. The V gene's germline CDR1 is MGHRA and CDR2 YSYEKL. V lost 0 bases and J lost 4; bases outside the gene matches: 9. The CDR3 has 17 residues. As DNA, the CDR3 is TGCGCCAGCAGCCAAGAGTTGGTGGGACAGGGAATCTATGGCTACACCTTC. Protein sequence: CASSQELVGQGIYGYTF.

This clone was picked up one time. This chain links TRBV10-1 with TRBJ2-5, with D perhaps matching TRBD2 (6 bases). CDR3 length: 12 residues. The germline V gene has CDR1 WNHNN and CDR2 SYGVQD (reference sequence). Deletions cut 7 bases from V and 11 bases from J, with 17 bases between. CDR3 DNA sequence: TGCGCCAGCAAGAGCGATCCGGGGGAGCAGTACTTC. Its protein is CASKSDPGEQYF.

The chain joins TRBV18 to TRBJ1-5; TRBD1 agrees at 7 bases. CDR1 and CDR2 (germline): KGHSH, LQKENI. The CDR3 is 17 amino acids. J was trimmed by 0 bases and V by 3 bases; bases with no gene match: 8. The CDR3 DNA reads as TGTGCCAGCTCACCGGGACAGTCCCGTTCTAGCAATCAGCCCCAGCATTTT. Protein product: CASSPGQSRSSNQPQHF.

The V and J genes are TRBV6-6 and TRBJ1-4, with a tentative D call TRBD1 (6 bases). Deletions cut 0 bases from V and 3 bases from J, with 11 bases between. Germline loops: CDR1 MNHNY, CDR2 SVGAGI (reference sequence). The CDR3 spans 16 residues. The CDR3 nucleotides are TGTGCCAGCAGTTACTCGCGGGGGGGGCCTAATGAAAAACTGTTTTTT. Translation gives CASSYSRGGPNEKLFF.

The V and J genes are TRBV4-2 and TRBJ2-5; TRBD1 agrees at 7 bases. Germline-derived CDR1 and CDR2 are LGHNA and YNFKEQ. The CDR3 totals 16 residues. V dropped 0 bases and J dropped 5; count of bases not matched to a gene: 9. Here the CDR3 reads CASSQERNRGWETQYF. The CDR3 coding sequence is TGTGCCAGCAGCCAAGAACGGAACAGGGGATGGGAGACCCAGTACTTC.

The chain uses TRBV5-1 and TRBJ2-5, with 9 bases lining up with TRBD1. The CDR3 length is 16 residues. V shed 0 bases, J shed 5 bases, and the junction held 8 bases outside the gene matches. In germline, CDR1 is SGHRS, CDR2 YFSETQ. CDR3 in DNA: TGCGCCAGCAGCTTGGACGGACAGGGGATCGGGGAGACCCAGTACTTC. Translated: CASSLDGQGIGETQYF.

CDR3 loop: CASSLTGTRNNEQFF. The CDR3 DNA follows: TGTGCCAGCAGTCTAACCGGGACGAGGAACAATGAGCAGTTCTTC. The V gene is TRBV2, the J gene TRBJ2-1; D may be TRBD1 or TRBD2 (5 bases each). Germline values: CDR1 SNHLY, CDR2 FYNNEI. CDR3 size: 15 residues. V was cut by 5 bases and J by 5 bases, with 16 bases left in between.

The gene calls are TRBV25-1 and TRBJ1-3, with TRBD1 as a possible D gene (5 bases). Germline CDR1 reads MGHDK; CDR2 reads SYGVNS. Trimming stripped 3 bases from V and 0 bases from J, with 9 bases between. CDR3 length: 15 residues. This CDR3 reads CASSEAGPSGNTIYF. CDR3 coding DNA: TGTGCCAGCAGTGAGGCGGGACCCTCTGGAAACACCATATATTTT.

The chain carries TRBV6-1 and TRBJ2-3; unclear D gene. Looked up from germline, CDR1 is MNHNS and CDR2 is SASEGT. This CDR3 region has 12 residues. V shed 2 bases and J shed 6 bases, with 6 bases lying between them. CDR3 bases: TGTGCCAGCAGTGAATTTCCCGATACGCAGTATTTT. Translation: CASSEFPDTQYF.

The chain couples TRBV15 to TRBJ1-4; possible D gene TRBD1, 5 bases. The germline V gene encodes CDR1 LNHNV and CDR2 YYDKDF (reference sequence). This CDR3 comprises 15 residues. V gave up 5 bases and J gave up 0 bases, with 10 bases separating them. The CDR3 nucleotides read TGTGCCACCAGCTATGACAGAACAACTAATGAAAAACTGTTTTTT. It encodes CATSYDRTTNEKLFF.

The rearrangement uses TRBV20-1 and TRBJ2-7, with D possibly matching TRBD1 (7 bases). Trimming removed 3 bases at V and 12 bases at J, with 15 bases between. There are 11 residues in the CDR3. Germline values: CDR1 DFQATT, CDR2 SNEGSKA (reference sequence). The CDR3 loop reads CSASQGDFRYV. The CDR3 bases are TGCAGTGCTAGCCAGGGGGACTTTCGGTACGTC.

This clone is a singleton in its sample. This chain links TRBV15 with TRBJ1-3; weak D call: TRBD1 (5 bases). The CDR3 consists of 14 residues. The germline V gene encodes CDR1 LNHNV and CDR2 YYDKDF (reference sequence). Trimming took off 3 bases at V and 4 bases at J, with 10 bases between the two ends. CDR3 DNA sequence: TGTGCCACCAGCAGCAAAGGGGCCGGAAACACCATATATTTT. This gives the protein CATSSKGAGNTIYF.

This chain links TRBV2 with TRBJ1-5, with D unresolved. Per the germline V gene, CDR1 is SNHLY and CDR2 is FYNNEI. This CDR3 comprises 13 residues. Trimming pared 3 bases from V and 1 base from J, leaving 4 bases between. CDR3 protein: CASSEQSNQPQHF. CDR3 DNA: TGTGCCAGCAGTGAGCAGAGCAATCAGCCCCAGCATTTT.

The J gene is TRBJ1-5, the V gene TRBV4-1; D is unresolved. In germline, CDR1 is MGHRA, CDR2 YSYEKL. This CDR3 spans 16 amino acids. The V end was cut by 1 base, the J end by 1 base, with 11 bases between. CDR3 loop: CASSQVSGLSNQPQHF. The CDR3 coding sequence is TGCGCCAGCAGCCAAGTGTCGGGGTTGAGCAATCAGCCCCAGCATTTT.

This chain uses TRBV5-6 with TRBJ2-1; unclear D gene. CDR1 and CDR2 (germline): SGHDT, YYEEEE. The length of the CDR3 is 11 residues. V dropped 2 bases and J dropped 6 bases, with 3 bases sitting between them. The CDR3 loop is CASSFSNEQFF. In DNA form, the CDR3 reads TGTGCCAGCAGCTTTTCCAATGAGCAGTTCTTC.

This chain links TRBV30 with TRBJ1-2; D possibly corresponds to TRBD1 (6 bases). Trimming left V 8 bases short and J 5 bases short, with 18 bases between. This CDR3 has 13 residues. Germline V gives CDR1 GTSNPN, CDR2 SVGIG (reference sequence). The CDR3 spells CAGLRDTEYGYTF. For the CDR3, the DNA is TGTGCCGGCCTCCGGGACACCGAGTATGGCTACACCTTC.

The chain carries TRBV29-1 and TRBJ2-5, with D uncertain. Germline assignment: CDR1 SQVTM and CDR2 ANQGSEA. The CDR3 runs 10 residues. Trimming took off 6 bases at V and 7 bases at J, with 9 bases between the two ends. Written as DNA, the CDR3 is TGCAGCGTCCTAGTGCGGACCCAGTACTTC. This codes for CSVLVRTQYF.

The chain couples TRBV4-1 to TRBJ1-2; 10 positions match TRBD1. Germline trimming cut 0 bases from V and 7 bases from J; bases unmatched to any gene: 11. CDR3 length equals 17 residues. CDR1 and CDR2 (germline): MGHRA, YSYEKL. The CDR3 DNA reads as TGCGCCAGCAGCCAAGATCCAGGGACAGGGGATGTACTTGGCTACACCTTC. Translated: CASSQDPGTGDVLGYTF.

The chain employs TRBV12-5 and TRBJ2-7; 10 bases line up with TRBD1. With 5 bases clipped from V and 4 bases from J, the junction kept 17 bases outside the gene matches. Germline lookup yields CDR1 LGHNT and CDR2 FRNRAP. The CDR3 is 18 residues long. The DNA of the CDR3 is TGTGCTAGTGGTGAGGAGGTTGGGCCGCGGGACAGGGGATACGAGCAGTACGTC. It codes for CASGEEVGPRDRGYEQYV.

CDR3 bases: TGTGCCAGCAGTGAACCGGGGACAGCCACCAATGAGCAGTTCTTC. This codes for CASSEPGTATNEQFF. V and J are TRBV6-1 and TRBJ2-1; 7 nucleotides match TRBD1. The CDR3 runs to 15 residues. Trimming at V came to 2 bases and at J to 6 bases, leaving 7 bases not matched to a gene. Germline CDR1 is MNHNS and CDR2 is SASEGT.